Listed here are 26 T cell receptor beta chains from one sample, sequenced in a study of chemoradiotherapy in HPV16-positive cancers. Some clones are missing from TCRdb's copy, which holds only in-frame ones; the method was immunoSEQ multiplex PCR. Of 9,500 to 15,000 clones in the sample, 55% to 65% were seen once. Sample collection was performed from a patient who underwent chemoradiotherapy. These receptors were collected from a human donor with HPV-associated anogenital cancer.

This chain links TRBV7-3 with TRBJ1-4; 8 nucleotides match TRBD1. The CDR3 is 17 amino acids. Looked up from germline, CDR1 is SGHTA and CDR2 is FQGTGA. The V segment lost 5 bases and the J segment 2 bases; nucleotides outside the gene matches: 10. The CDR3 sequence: CASSPKYRTGTNEKLFF. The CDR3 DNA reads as TGTGCCAGCAGCCCCAAATACCGGACAGGGACTAATGAAAAACTGTTTTTT.

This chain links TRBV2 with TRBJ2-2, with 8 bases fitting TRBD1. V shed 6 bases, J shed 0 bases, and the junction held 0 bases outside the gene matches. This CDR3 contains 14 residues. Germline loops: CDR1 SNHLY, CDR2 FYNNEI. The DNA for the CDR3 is TGTGCCAGCAGGGGACAGGCGAACACCGGGGAGCTGTTTTTT. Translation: CASRGQANTGELFF.

The CDR3 sequence: CAWSVRAGTDTQYF. The DNA of the CDR3 is TGTGCCTGGAGTGTACGGGCAGGCACAGATACGCAGTATTTT. This chain links TRBV30 with TRBJ2-3; D is uncertain. V shed 0 bases and J shed 1 base, with 8 bases lying between them. Germline lookup yields CDR1 GTSNPN and CDR2 SVGIG (reference sequence). This CDR3 is built from 14 residues. Supplemented by reference TRBV30 and TRBJ2-3, the full variable domain reads SQTIHQWPATLVQPVGSPLSLECTVEGTSNPNLYWYRQAAGRGLQLLFYSVGIGQISSEVPQNLSASRPQDRQFILSSKKLLLSDSGFYLCAWSVRAGTDTQYFGPGTRLTVL.

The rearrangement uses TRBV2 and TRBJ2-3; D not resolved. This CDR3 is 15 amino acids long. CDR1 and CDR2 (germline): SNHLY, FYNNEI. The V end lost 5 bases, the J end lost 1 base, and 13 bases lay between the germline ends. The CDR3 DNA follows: TGTGCCAGCAGTAGGGTCGAGCGTCGCACAGATACGCAGTATTTT. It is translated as CASSRVERRTDTQYF.

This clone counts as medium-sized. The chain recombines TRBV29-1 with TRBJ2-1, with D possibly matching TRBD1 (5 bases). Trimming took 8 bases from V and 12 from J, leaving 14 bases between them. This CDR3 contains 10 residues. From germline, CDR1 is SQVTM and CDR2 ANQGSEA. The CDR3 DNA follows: TGCAGCTTCAGGGCCGGTGGGCAGTTCTTC. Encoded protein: CSFRAGGQFF.

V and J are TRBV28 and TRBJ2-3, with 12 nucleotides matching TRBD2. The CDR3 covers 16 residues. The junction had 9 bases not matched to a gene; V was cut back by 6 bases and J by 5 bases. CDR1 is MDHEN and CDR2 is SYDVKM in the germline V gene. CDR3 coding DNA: TGTGCCAGCAGGATACTAGCGGGGGGACTTGGAGATACGCAGTATTTT. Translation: CASRILAGGLGDTQYF.

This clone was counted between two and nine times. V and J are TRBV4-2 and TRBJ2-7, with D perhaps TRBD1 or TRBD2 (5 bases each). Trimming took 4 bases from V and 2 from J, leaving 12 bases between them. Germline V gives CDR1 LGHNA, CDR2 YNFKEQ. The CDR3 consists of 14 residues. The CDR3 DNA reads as TGTGCCAGCAGCCGAGGGGCTGGTCCCTACGAGCAGTACTTC. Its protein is CASSRGAGPYEQYF.

CDR3 sequence (DNA): TGTGCCAGCAGCTTAGATGGGCCGGGCATTCAGTACTTC. Its protein is CASSLDGPGIQYF. This chain links TRBV7-3 with TRBJ2-4, with D hard to call. Germline-derived CDR1 and CDR2 are SGHTA and FQGTGA. CDR3 size: 13 residues. V lost 2 bases, J lost 9 bases, and 11 bases lay in between. Combining the CDR3 with reference TRBV7-3 and TRBJ2-4 gives the whole variable domain GAGVSQTPSNKVTEKGKYVELRCDPISGHTALYWYRQSLGQGPEFLIYFQGTGAADDSGLPNDRFFAVRPEGSVSTLKIQRTERGDSAVYLCASSLDGPGIQYFGAGTRLSVL.

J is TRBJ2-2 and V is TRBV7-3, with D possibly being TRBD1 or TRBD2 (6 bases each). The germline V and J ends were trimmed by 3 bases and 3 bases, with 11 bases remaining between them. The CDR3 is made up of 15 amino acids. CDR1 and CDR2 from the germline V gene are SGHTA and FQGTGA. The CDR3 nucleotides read TGTGCCAGCAGCTTGGAGGGGGGCTACACCGGGGAGCTGTTTTTT. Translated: CASSLEGGYTGELFF.

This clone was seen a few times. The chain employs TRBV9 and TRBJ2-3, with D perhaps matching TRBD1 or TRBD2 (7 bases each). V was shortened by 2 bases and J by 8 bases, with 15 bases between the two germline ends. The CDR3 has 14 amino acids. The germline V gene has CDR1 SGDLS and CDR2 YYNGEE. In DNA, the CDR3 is TGTGCCAGCAGCGTGGGAGGGGCAGGGGGTACGCAGTATTTT. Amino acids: CASSVGGAGGTQYF. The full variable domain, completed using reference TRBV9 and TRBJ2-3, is DSGVTQTPKHLITATGQRVTLRCSPRSGDLSVYWYQQSLDQGLQFLIQYYNGEERAKGNILERFSAQQFPDLHSELNLSSLELGDSALYFCASSVGGAGGTQYFGPGTRLTVL.

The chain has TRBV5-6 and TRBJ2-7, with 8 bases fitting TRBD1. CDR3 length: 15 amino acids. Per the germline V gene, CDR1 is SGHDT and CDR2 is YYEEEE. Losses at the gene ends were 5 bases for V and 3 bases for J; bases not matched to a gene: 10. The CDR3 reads CASRNFVGQGYEQYF. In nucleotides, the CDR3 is TGTGCCAGCAGAAACTTCGTTGGACAGGGCTACGAGCAGTACTTC.

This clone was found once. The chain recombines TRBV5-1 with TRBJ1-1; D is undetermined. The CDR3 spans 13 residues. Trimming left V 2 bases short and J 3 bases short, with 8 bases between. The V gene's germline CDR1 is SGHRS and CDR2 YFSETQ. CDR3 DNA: TGCGCCAGCAGCTTTCAGGCCCACACTGAAGCTTTCTTT. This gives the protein CASSFQAHTEAFF.

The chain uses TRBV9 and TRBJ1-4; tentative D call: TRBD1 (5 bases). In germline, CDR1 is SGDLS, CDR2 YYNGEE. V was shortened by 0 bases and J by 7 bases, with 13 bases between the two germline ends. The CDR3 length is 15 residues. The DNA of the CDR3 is TGTGCCAGCAGCGTAGGGAACGGCGGGGGTGAAAAACTGTTTTTT. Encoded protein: CASSVGNGGGEKLFF.

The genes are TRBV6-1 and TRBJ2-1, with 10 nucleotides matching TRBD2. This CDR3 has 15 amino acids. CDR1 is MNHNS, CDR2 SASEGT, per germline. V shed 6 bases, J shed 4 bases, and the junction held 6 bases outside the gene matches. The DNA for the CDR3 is TGTGCCAGCAGAATAGCGGGGGGTGGATACAATGAGCAGTTCTTC. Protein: CASRIAGGGYNEQFF.

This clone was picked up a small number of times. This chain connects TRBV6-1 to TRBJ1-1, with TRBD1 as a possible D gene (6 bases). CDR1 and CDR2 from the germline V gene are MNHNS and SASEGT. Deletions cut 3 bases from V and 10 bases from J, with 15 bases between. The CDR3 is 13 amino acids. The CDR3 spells CASSEAQVRGAFF. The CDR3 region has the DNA TGTGCCAGCAGTGAGGCACAGGTCAGGGGAGCTTTCTTT.

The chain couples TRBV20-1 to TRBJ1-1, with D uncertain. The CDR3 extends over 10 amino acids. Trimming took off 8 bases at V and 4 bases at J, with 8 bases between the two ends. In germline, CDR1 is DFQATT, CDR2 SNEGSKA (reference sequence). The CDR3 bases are TGCAGTCCATCGGGCACTGAAGCTTTCTTT. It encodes CSPSGTEAFF.

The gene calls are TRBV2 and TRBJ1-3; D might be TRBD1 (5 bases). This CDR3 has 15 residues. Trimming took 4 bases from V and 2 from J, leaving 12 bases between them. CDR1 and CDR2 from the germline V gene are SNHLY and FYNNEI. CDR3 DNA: TGTGCCAGCAGTGCGGAGGGGTCTCCTGGAAACACCATATATTTT. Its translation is CASSAEGSPGNTIYF.

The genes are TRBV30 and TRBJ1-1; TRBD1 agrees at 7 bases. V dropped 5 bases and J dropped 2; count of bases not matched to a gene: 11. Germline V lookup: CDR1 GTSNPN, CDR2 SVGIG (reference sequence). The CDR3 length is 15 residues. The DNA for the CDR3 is TGTGCCTGGCTGATTATGGGACAGCCTAACACTGAAGCTTTCTTT. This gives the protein CAWLIMGQPNTEAFF.

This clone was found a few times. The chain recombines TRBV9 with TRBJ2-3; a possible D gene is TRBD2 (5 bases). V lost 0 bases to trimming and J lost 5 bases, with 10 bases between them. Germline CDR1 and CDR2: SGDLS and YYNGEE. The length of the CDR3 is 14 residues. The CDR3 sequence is CASSVVAGVDTQYF. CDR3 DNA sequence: TGTGCCAGCAGCGTAGTCGCGGGCGTAGATACGCAGTATTTT.

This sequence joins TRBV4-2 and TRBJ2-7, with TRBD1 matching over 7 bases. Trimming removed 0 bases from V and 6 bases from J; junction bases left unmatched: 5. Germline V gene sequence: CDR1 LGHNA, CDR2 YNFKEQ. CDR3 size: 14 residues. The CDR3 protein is CASSQDRGYGEQYF. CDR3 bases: TGTGCCAGCAGCCAAGACAGGGGGTACGGCGAGCAGTACTTC.

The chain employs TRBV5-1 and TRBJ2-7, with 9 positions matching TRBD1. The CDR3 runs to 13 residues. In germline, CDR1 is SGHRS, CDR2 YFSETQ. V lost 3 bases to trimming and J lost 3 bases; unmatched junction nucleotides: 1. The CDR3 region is CASSSGQGYEQYF. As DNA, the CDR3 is TGCGCCAGCAGCTCGGGACAGGGCTACGAGCAGTACTTC.

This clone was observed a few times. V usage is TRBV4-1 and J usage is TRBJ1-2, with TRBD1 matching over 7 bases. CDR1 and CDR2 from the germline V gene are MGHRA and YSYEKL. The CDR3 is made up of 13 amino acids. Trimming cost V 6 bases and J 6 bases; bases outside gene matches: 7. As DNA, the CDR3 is TGCGCCAGCAGTCCCGGGACAGAAGATGGCTACACCTTC. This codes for CASSPGTEDGYTF.

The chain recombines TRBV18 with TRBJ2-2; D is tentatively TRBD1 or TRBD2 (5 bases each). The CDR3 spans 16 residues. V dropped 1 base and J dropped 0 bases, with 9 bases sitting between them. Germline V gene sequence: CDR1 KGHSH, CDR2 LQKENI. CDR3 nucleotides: TGTGCCAGCTCACCACGCTTGGGACCGAACACCGGGGAGCTGTTTTTT. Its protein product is CASSPRLGPNTGELFF.

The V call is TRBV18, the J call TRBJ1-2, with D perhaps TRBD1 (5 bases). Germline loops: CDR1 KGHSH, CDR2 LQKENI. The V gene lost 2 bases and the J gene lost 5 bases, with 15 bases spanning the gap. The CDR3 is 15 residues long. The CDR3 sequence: CASSPDRFGLYGYTF. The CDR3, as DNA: TGTGCCAGCTCACCAGACAGATTCGGCTTGTATGGCTACACCTTC.

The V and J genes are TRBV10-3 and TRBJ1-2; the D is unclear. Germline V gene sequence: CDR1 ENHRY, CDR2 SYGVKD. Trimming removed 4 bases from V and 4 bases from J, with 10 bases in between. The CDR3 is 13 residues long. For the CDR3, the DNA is TGTGCCATCAGTGTGGGCGGCCCCTATGGCTACACCTTC. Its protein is CAISVGGPYGYTF.

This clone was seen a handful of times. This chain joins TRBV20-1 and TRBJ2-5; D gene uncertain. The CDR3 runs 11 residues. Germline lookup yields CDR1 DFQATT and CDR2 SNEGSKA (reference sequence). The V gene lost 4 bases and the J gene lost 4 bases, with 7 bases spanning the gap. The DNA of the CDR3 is TGCAGTGCTAAGAAGGTAGAGACCCAGTACTTC. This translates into CSAKKVETQYF.